Following are 27 T cell receptor beta chains from one sample sequenced in a study of cytomegalovirus exposure and HLA in healthy donors. PCR was performed using 60 Vbeta and 13 Jbeta primers. Sequencing used immunoSEQ multiplex PCR; TCRdb keeps in-frame clones, though not all of them. Of 180,000 or so clones listed, roughly 85% were seen once; the top ten hold 7.5% to 10%. Sequencing used PBMCs. These receptors all stem from a young man in good health and CMV-seropositive.

This clone has only a few counts. The chain uses TRBV6-1 and TRBJ1-5; a weak D match, TRBD1 (5 bases). Germline V CDR1 and CDR2: MNHNS, SASEGT. The CDR3 totals 15 residues. Trimming left V 5 bases short and J 5 bases short, with 16 bases between. CDR3 sequence reads: CASSRTTGGDQPQHF. The CDR3 coding sequence is TGTGCCAGCAGTCGAACAACAGGAGGGGATCAGCCCCAGCATTTT.

This sequence joins TRBV29-1 and TRBJ2-1; 8 positions match TRBD2. There are 13 residues in the CDR3. Germline V gene data show CDR1 as SQVTM and CDR2 as ANQGSEA. V gave up 1 base and J gave up 6 bases; unmatched junction bases: 2. DNA of the CDR3: TGCAGCGTTGAAGCCCTAGCGGGCAATGAGCAGTTCTTC. Its translation: CSVEALAGNEQFF.

V usage is TRBV7-9 and J usage is TRBJ1-5; the match to TRBD1 covers 10 bases. CDR1 and CDR2 (germline): SEHNR, FQNEAQ (reference sequence). After removal of 5 bases from V and 4 bases from J, the junction contained 14 bases not matched to a gene. This CDR3 contains 18 residues. The CDR3 DNA is TGTGCCAGCAGCCAGGACCCAGGACAGGGGGTGTTGAATCAGCCCCAGCATTTT. This encodes CASSQDPGQGVLNQPQHF.

The CDR3, as DNA: TGTGCCAGCAGTGATACAGCCCAGGAGACCCAGTACTTC. Amino acid sequence: CASSDTAQETQYF. The chain joins TRBV27 to TRBJ2-5, with D unresolved. Germline assignment: CDR1 MNHEY and CDR2 SMNVEV (reference sequence). This CDR3 region has 13 residues. V was shortened by 5 bases and J by 5 bases, with 12 bases between the two germline ends.

This clone was detected once. This sequence joins TRBV7-9 and TRBJ2-1; TRBD2 agrees at 7 bases. The germline gives CDR1 SEHNR, CDR2 FQNEAQ (reference sequence). V gave up 1 base and J gave up 6 bases; unmatched junction bases: 3. The CDR3 covers 14 residues. CDR3 DNA sequence: TGTGCCAGCAGCTTAGTCGCTAGCGGCAATGAGCAGTTCTTC. Its translation is CASSLVASGNEQFF. The variable domain in full, completed from reference TRBV7-9 and TRBJ2-1, reads DTGVSQNPRHKITKRGQNVTFRCDPISEHNRLYWYRQTLGQGPEFLTYFQNEAQLEKSRLLSDRFSAERPKGSFSTLEIQRTEQGDSAMYLCASSLVASGNEQFFGPGTRLTVL.

The chain recombines TRBV5-1 with TRBJ2-1; D is unclear. CDR3 length: 15 amino acids. Germline loops: CDR1 SGHRS, CDR2 YFSETQ. V was clipped by 0 bases and J by 8 bases, with 15 bases between them. The CDR3 spells CASSLEAGHWDEQFF. The CDR3 DNA reads TGCGCCAGCAGCTTGGAGGCAGGTCACTGGGATGAGCAGTTCTTC.

This chain uses TRBV5-1 with TRBJ1-2; 8 bases are a match to TRBD1. This CDR3 region has 15 residues. Germline lookup yields CDR1 SGHRS and CDR2 YFSETQ. V was clipped by 4 bases and J by 8 bases; unmatched bases: 13. The CDR3 nucleotides read TGCGCCAGCAGCCTGGAAGGCGGACAGGGTAGGGGCTACACCTTC. Its translation: CASSLEGGQGRGYTF.

The chain is built from TRBV5-1 and TRBJ2-7; TRBD2 might be the D (6 bases). Looked up from germline, CDR1 is SGHRS and CDR2 is YFSETQ. The CDR3 has 13 residues. V lost 1 base to trimming and J lost 7 bases, with 12 bases between them. CDR3 region: CASSLLRGGEQYF. In nucleotides, the CDR3 is TGCGCCAGCAGCTTGTTAAGGGGAGGAGAGCAGTACTTC. The full variable domain, completed using reference TRBV5-1 and TRBJ2-7, is KAGVTQTPRYLIKTRGQQVTLSCSPISGHRSVSWYQQTPGQGLQFLFEYFSETQRNKGNFPGRFSGRQFSNSRSEMNVSTLELGDSALYLCASSLLRGGEQYFGPGTRLTVT.

The chain uses TRBV30 and TRBJ2-2; 7 bases map to TRBD1. The CDR3 is 13 residues long. CDR1 is GTSNPN, CDR2 SVGIG, per germline (reference sequence). J gave up 7 bases and V 6 bases, and 8 bases lay outside the gene matches. The CDR3 coding sequence is TGTGCCTGTCGCAGGGGGACGGTCGGGGAGCTGTTTTTT. Translation: CACRRGTVGELFF. The full variable domain, completed using reference TRBV30 and TRBJ2-2, is SQTIHQWPATLVQPVGSPLSLECTVEGTSNPNLYWYRQAAGRGLQLLFYSVGIGQISSEVPQNLSASRPQDRQFILSSKKLLLSDSGFYLCACRRGTVGELFFGEGSRLTVL.

J is TRBJ2-7 and V is TRBV5-4; maybe TRBD2 (6 bases). The CDR3 covers 14 residues. Germline V gives CDR1 SGHNT, CDR2 YYREEE (reference sequence). Trimming cost V 7 bases and J 5 bases, with 19 bases left between them. The CDR3 DNA reads as TGTGCCAGCCGAAGCGGGTCTTATGGGGACGAGCAGTACTTC. Translating gives CASRSGSYGDEQYF. Full variable domain (rest looked up from reference TRBV5-4 and TRBJ2-7): ETGVTQSPTHLIKTRGQQVTLRCSSQSGHNTVSWYQQALGQGPQFIFQYYREEENGRGNFPPRFSGLQFPNYSSELNVNALELDDSALYLCASRSGSYGDEQYFGPGTRLTVT.

This clone occurred once. The J gene is TRBJ1-1, the V gene TRBV7-9, with 8 bases identical to TRBD1. After removal of 4 bases from V and 4 bases from J, the junction contained 5 bases not matched to a gene. Per germline, CDR1 SEHNR and CDR2 FQNEAQ (reference sequence). This CDR3 is built from 14 residues. The CDR3 DNA sequence: TGTGCCAGCAGCTCGACAGGGGAAAGCACTGAAGCTTTCTTT. Amino acid sequence: CASSSTGESTEAFF.

The V and J genes are TRBV2 and TRBJ1-5; D is unclear. The germline V and J ends were trimmed by 6 bases and 0 bases, with 15 bases remaining between them. The CDR3 is made up of 16 amino acids. Germline CDR1 SNHLY, CDR2 FYNNEI. In nucleotides, the CDR3 is TGTGCCAGCAGCCGAGAGGCAGTTTATAGCAATCAGCCCCAGCATTTT. Its protein product is CASSREAVYSNQPQHF.

The V call is TRBV2, the J call TRBJ2-7, with 11 bases lining up with TRBD2. CDR1 and CDR2 from the germline V gene are SNHLY and FYNNEI. The CDR3 length is 17 residues. Trimming cost V 6 bases and J 7 bases; bases outside gene matches: 17. The DNA for the CDR3 is TGTGCCAGCAGCGTACTAGCGGGGGCTTACCTCTCTGGTGAGCAGTACTTC. It codes for CASSVLAGAYLSGEQYF.

The chain recombines TRBV6-5 with TRBJ1-2, with 11 bases that match TRBD1. J lost 8 bases, V lost 6 bases, and 11 bases had no gene match. The germline gives CDR1 MNHEY, CDR2 SVGAGI. This CDR3 has 15 residues. CDR3 residues: CASSPTPGQGGGYTF. CDR3 coding DNA: TGTGCCAGCAGCCCAACCCCGGGACAGGGGGGAGGCTACACCTTC.

This chain connects TRBV5-1 to TRBJ2-7, with D perhaps matching TRBD1 (5 bases). Germline V gene sequence: CDR1 SGHRS, CDR2 YFSETQ. CDR3 length equals 15 residues. Trimming pared 0 bases from V and 4 bases from J, leaving 14 bases between. The CDR3 reads CASSLAQGLPYEQYF. Here the CDR3 DNA reads TGCGCCAGCAGCTTGGCGCAGGGTCTCCCTTACGAGCAGTACTTC.

The chain uses TRBV6-5 and TRBJ2-5, with 7 bases lining up with TRBD2. The germline CDR1 and CDR2 sequences are MNHEY and SVGAGI. The CDR3 contains 14 residues. V lost 2 bases to trimming and J lost 4 bases; unmatched junction nucleotides: 4. The CDR3 sequence: CASSYRGVRETQYF. CDR3 DNA sequence: TGTGCCAGCAGTTACCGGGGGGTACGAGAGACCCAGTACTTC.

The genes are TRBV5-6 and TRBJ2-5; 8 nucleotides agree with TRBD1. The tail of the sequence fits TRBJ2-7 better, so the J call may be wrong. The germline CDR1 and CDR2 sequences are SGHDT and YYEEEE. The CDR3 loop spans 14 amino acids. The CDR3: CASSLVTGGNEQYF. As DNA, the CDR3 is TGTGCCAGCAGCTTGGTCACAGGGGGTAACGAGCAGTACTTC.

The rearrangement links TRBV11-2 to TRBJ2-2; 9 positions agree with TRBD1. V dropped 5 bases and J dropped 6; count of bases not matched to a gene: 4. This CDR3 is built from 14 residues. Per the germline V gene, CDR1 is SGHAT and CDR2 is FQNNGV. The CDR3 loop reads CASSATGGSGELFF. The CDR3 DNA is TGTGCCAGCAGCGCTACAGGGGGCTCCGGGGAGCTGTTTTTT.

The V call is TRBV29-1, the J call TRBJ2-7; TRBD2 agrees at 12 bases. Per the germline V gene, CDR1 is SQVTM and CDR2 is ANQGSEA. The CDR3 is 14 residues long. J lost 4 bases, V lost 4 bases, and 5 bases had no gene match. The CDR3 DNA is TGCAGCGTTGTTCTAGCGGGGGGGCTATACGAGCAGTACTTC. It translates to CSVVLAGGLYEQYF.

The genes are TRBV7-9 and TRBJ2-2, with 14 bases matching TRBD2. Losses at the gene ends were 5 bases for V and 5 bases for J; bases not matched to a gene: 4. Germline-derived CDR1 and CDR2 are SEHNR and FQNEAQ (reference sequence). This CDR3 region has 16 residues. The DNA for the CDR3 is TGTGCCAGCAGCATCGGACTAGCGGGGGGAACCGGGGAGCTGTTTTTT. Translation: CASSIGLAGGTGELFF.

The rearrangement joins TRBV6-5 to TRBJ1-2; D is perhaps TRBD1 (5 bases). The germline V gene encodes CDR1 MNHEY and CDR2 SVGAGI. The CDR3 sequence is 14 residues long. Deletions cut 6 bases from V and 0 bases from J, with 11 bases between. CDR3 DNA: TGTGCCAGCAGACACAGGAGTGCTAACTATGGCTACACCTTC. This encodes CASRHRSANYGYTF.

The chain combines TRBV12-5 with TRBJ2-3; TRBD2 matches at 7 bases. Germline V gene lookup returns CDR1 LGHNT and CDR2 FRNRAP. The CDR3 covers 17 residues. The ends lost 2 bases at V and 0 bases at J; junction bases unmatched: 8. The CDR3 DNA reads as TGTGCTAGTGGTTTGAATCAGCGGGGAAGTAGCACAGATACGCAGTATTTT. The encoded protein is CASGLNQRGSSTDTQYF.

The genes are TRBV2 and TRBJ1-5; 9 bases are shared with TRBD1. There are 19 residues in the CDR3. The germline V gene encodes CDR1 SNHLY and CDR2 FYNNEI. V shed 3 bases and J 1 base; nucleotides not matched to a gene: 13. CDR3 residues: CASSDPGQGPSSSNQPQHF. The DNA for the CDR3 is TGTGCCAGCAGTGACCCGGGACAGGGTCCCTCGTCGAGCAATCAGCCCCAGCATTTT.

This chain links TRBV9 with TRBJ2-3; 15 bases map to TRBD2. V gave up 0 bases and J gave up 0 bases; unmatched junction bases: 11. CDR3 size: 21 residues. In germline, CDR1 is SGDLS, CDR2 YYNGEE. The CDR3 here is CASSVATPGLAGGTSTDTQYF. CDR3 nucleotides: TGTGCCAGCAGCGTAGCAACGCCGGGACTAGCGGGGGGAACAAGCACAGATACGCAGTATTTT.

The rearrangement links TRBV29-1 to TRBJ2-7, with 7 bases identical to TRBD2. Trimming removed 3 bases from V and 1 base from J; junction bases left unmatched: 6. Germline assignment: CDR1 SQVTM and CDR2 ANQGSEA. The CDR3 loop spans 14 amino acids. CDR3 in DNA: TGCAGCGTTGAGTTTGGGGGAGGGTCCTACGAGCAGTACTTC. Protein sequence: CSVEFGGGSYEQYF.

As concerns this clone: The junction departs from the called germline gene at one end, perhaps through a read error. The gene calls are TRBV7-7 and TRBJ2-3; 10 bases are shared with TRBD2. This CDR3 is built from 16 residues. Looked up from germline, CDR1 is SSHAT and CDR2 is FNYEAQ (reference sequence). In nucleotides, the CDR3 is TGTGCTAGCAGCTTATCCCTAGCGGGGGGCACAGATACGCAGTATTTT. This gives the protein CASSLSLAGGTDTQYF.

The CDR3 reads CASSQTSGYEQYF. In DNA form, the CDR3 reads TGCGCCAGCAGCCAGACTAGCGGATACGAGCAGTACTTC. V usage is TRBV4-1 and J usage is TRBJ2-7; 9 positions match TRBD2. With 3 bases clipped from V and 4 bases from J, the junction kept 1 base outside the gene matches. This CDR3 contains 13 residues. Per the germline V gene, CDR1 is MGHRA and CDR2 is YSYEKL.